A selection of T cell receptor beta chains follows, all from one sample in a study of sequential checkpoint blockade in melanoma. Using immunoSEQ multiplex PCR, the repertoire was profiled, and TCRdb retains in-frame clones only, with some absent. The table shows 13,000 or so clones, with roughly 25% occurring only once. This specimen consisted of tumor tissue (inferred from file names), obtained from a patient given nivolumab and ipilimumab in sequence. These receptors were taken from a human donor with melanoma. CDR3s include the opening cysteine and the closing phenylalanine or tryptophan. D genes are given only for firm matches. Expanded clones get a size class; other rows say once, few or many, or leave the size out.

clone size,D gene,J gene,V gene,CDR3 DNA,CDR3 protein
NA,NA,TRBJ1-1,TRBV6-8,TGTGCCATCAGGGAACCGAACACTGAAGCTTTCTTT,CAIREPNTEAFF
NA,NA,TRBJ2-3,TRBV14,TGTGCCAGCAGCCCGGAAATCTATACTAGCACAGATACGCAGTATTTT,CASSPEIYTSTDTQYF
NA,TRBD1,TRBJ1-4,TRBV14,TGTGCCAGCAGCCAAGACCCCCGGGACAGGGGTTTACATGAAAAACTGTTTTTT,CASSQDPRDRGLHEKLFF
few,NA,TRBJ1-1,TRBV23-1,TGCGCCAGCAGTCAATCATCAGGGGAGTCTAACACTGAAGCTTTCTTT,CASSQSSGESNTEAFF
NA,NA,TRBJ1-5,TRBV4-1,TGCGCCAGCAGCCAAGAACCCTCCGGTAGCAATCAGCCCCAGCATTTT,CASSQEPSGSNQPQHF
NA,NA,TRBJ2-4,TRBV15,TGTGCCACCAGCAGATCGTGGACCTTAGCCAAAAACATTCAGTACTTC,CATSRSWTLAKNIQYF
few,TRBD1,TRBJ2-7,TRBV6-8,TGTGCCAGCAGTGGACGGGACAGGGGGTCCTACGAGCAGTACTTC,CASSGRDRGSYEQYF
few,NA,TRBJ1-5,TRBV28,TGTGCCAGCAGTAGCGTAACAGAGAGATCTTATAGCAATCAGCCCCAGCATTTT,CASSSVTERSYSNQPQHF
NA,NA,TRBJ2-7,TRBV19,TGTGCCAGTAGTATGAAGGGACACTCCTACGAGCAGTACTTC,CASSMKGHSYEQYF
few,TRBD1,TRBJ1-2,TRBV11-3,TGTGCCAGCACCCTGGGGCAGGGGGAGGATAGCTACACCTTC,CASTLGQGEDSYTF
few,NA,TRBJ2-7,TRBV10-2,TGCGCCAGCAGTGAGTCGTTCGGGTTTAGCTCCTACGAGCAGTACTTC,CASSESFGFSSYEQYF
many,NA,TRBJ2-5,TRBV9,TGTGCCAGCAGCGCCTGGGACTCCCACGAGACCCAGTACTTC,CASSAWDSHETQYF
few,TRBD1,TRBJ2-2,TRBV6-7,TGTGCCAGCAGGAACAGGGGGGACACCGGGGAGCTGTTTTTT,CASRNRGDTGELFF
NA,NA,TRBJ1-1,TRBV12-5,TGTGCTAGTGGCCCGCCGGTGAACACTGAAGCTTTCTTT,CASGPPVNTEAFF
NA,NA,TRBJ1-2,TRBV6-8,TGTGCCAGCAGCTCAGGGTTTAGAGGGGTTAGGGGCTACACCTTC,CASSSGFRGVRGYTF
NA,TRBD2,TRBJ2-3,TRBV9,TGTGCCAGCAGCCCAGCGGGGCGGTCAGAGTATTTT,CASSPAGRSEYF
NA,NA,TRBJ2-2,TRBV28,TGTGCCAGCAGTTTATCCCCTTTTGGATGGTCCGGGGAGCTGTTTTTT,CASSLSPFGWSGELFF
few,TRBD1,TRBJ2-1,TRBV6-8,TGTGCCACGACCCTGGTAGGGGACAGTAATGAGCAGTTCTTC,CATTLVGDSNEQFF